The rows below give T cell receptor beta chains drawn from one sample of a study of blood T cell repertoires in COVID-19. Profiled with immunoSEQ multiplex PCR; TCRdb holds only in-frame clones, not every one. Of some 210,000 clones listed, approximately 90% are singletons. The sample was peripheral blood. These receptors came from a man aged 25 to 40 with acute or convalescent COVID-19. Both conserved end residues are part of each CDR3. Fields, in order: J gene, D gene, clone size, V gene, CDR3 protein, CDR3 DNA. The D gene is left open where the match is weak. Clone size is shown for a subset of rows, as once, few, many or a class of expanded clone.

J gene: TRBJ2-2
D gene: .
clone size: .
V gene: TRBV6-5
CDR3 protein: CASSLLLTGELFF
CDR3 DNA: TGTGCCAGCAGTTTACTATTGACCGGGGAGCTGTTTTTT

J gene: TRBJ2-5
D gene: .
clone size: .
V gene: TRBV11-2
CDR3 protein: CASSFWGENQYF
CDR3 DNA: TGTGCCAGCAGCTTTTGGGGGGAGAACCAGTACTTC

J gene: TRBJ2-3
D gene: TRBD2
clone size: once
V gene: TRBV5-1
CDR3 protein: CASSYRAGDPTDTQYF
CDR3 DNA: TGCGCCAGCAGCTACCGAGCGGGGGACCCCACAGATACGCAGTATTTT

J gene: TRBJ2-3
D gene: TRBD2
clone size: .
V gene: TRBV3-1/TRBV3-2
CDR3 protein: CASSLGGGRVKGTDTQYF
CDR3 DNA: TGTGCCAGCAGTTTAGGGGGCGGGAGGGTTAAAGGCACAGATACGCAGTATTTT

J gene: TRBJ2-2
D gene: .
clone size: .
V gene: TRBV2
CDR3 protein: CASRVQPSGELFF
CDR3 DNA: TGTGCCAGCAGAGTACAGCCGTCGGGGGAGCTGTTTTTT

J gene: TRBJ2-1
D gene: TRBD2
clone size: .
V gene: TRBV6-5
CDR3 protein: CASSSPGGRDNEQFF
CDR3 DNA: TGTGCCAGCAGTAGCCCGGGCGGGAGGGACAATGAGCAGTTCTTC

J gene: TRBJ2-5
D gene: .
clone size: .
V gene: TRBV6-6
CDR3 protein: CASRGLGGRGETQYF
CDR3 DNA: TGTGCCAGCAGGGGGCTAGGGGGACGTGGAGAGACCCAGTACTTC

J gene: TRBJ2-1
D gene: .
clone size: .
V gene: TRBV5-1
CDR3 protein: CASSLVPAANEQFF
CDR3 DNA: TGCGCCAGCAGCTTGGTTCCAGCGGCCAATGAGCAGTTCTTC

J gene: TRBJ2-2
D gene: .
clone size: .
V gene: TRBV5-6
CDR3 protein: CASSLIGTGIAGELFF
CDR3 DNA: TGTGCCAGCAGCCTGATTGGTACAGGGATCGCCGGGGAGCTGTTTTTT

J gene: TRBJ1-1
D gene: .
clone size: .
V gene: TRBV5-1
CDR3 protein: CASRLDTVNTEAFF
CDR3 DNA: TGCGCCAGCAGACTAGACACTGTTAACACTGAAGCTTTCTTT

J gene: TRBJ2-5
D gene: .
clone size: .
V gene: TRBV5-1
CDR3 protein: CASSAKTGIFGETQYF
CDR3 DNA: TGCGCCAGCAGCGCCAAAACAGGGATATTCGGAGAGACCCAGTACTTC

J gene: TRBJ2-7
D gene: TRBD2
clone size: few
V gene: TRBV6-5
CDR3 protein: CASSFQAGDPYEQYF
CDR3 DNA: TGTGCCAGCAGTTTCCAAGCGGGAGACCCCTACGAGCAGTACTTC

J gene: TRBJ2-5
D gene: TRBD2
clone size: .
V gene: TRBV5-4
CDR3 protein: CASSGGTSGAQETQYF
CDR3 DNA: TGTGCCAGCAGCGGGGGGACTAGCGGGGCTCAAGAGACCCAGTACTTC

J gene: TRBJ2-7
D gene: TRBD1
clone size: .
V gene: TRBV7-2
CDR3 protein: CASSYRQGEYEQYF
CDR3 DNA: TGTGCCAGCAGCTACCGACAGGGAGAATACGAGCAGTACTTC

J gene: TRBJ2-2
D gene: .
clone size: .
V gene: TRBV5-1
CDR3 protein: CASRAEVDSGELFF
CDR3 DNA: TGCGCCAGCAGGGCAGAGGTGGATTCCGGGGAGCTGTTTTTT

J gene: TRBJ1-2
D gene: .
clone size: .
V gene: TRBV3-1/TRBV3-2
CDR3 protein: CASSPHSPGGAYYGYTF
CDR3 DNA: TGTGCCAGCAGCCCACACAGCCCTGGGGGCGCTTACTATGGCTACACCTTC

J gene: TRBJ1-4
D gene: .
clone size: .
V gene: TRBV6-5
CDR3 protein: CASSYSWGGDLFF
CDR3 DNA: TGTGCCAGCAGTTACTCGTGGGGGGGAGATCTGTTTTTT

J gene: TRBJ2-7
D gene: TRBD2
clone size: once
V gene: TRBV27
CDR3 protein: CASSLRTSGLYEQYF
CDR3 DNA: TGTGCCAGCAGTTTAAGGACTAGCGGCCTCTACGAGCAGTACTTC

J gene: TRBJ1-6
D gene: .
clone size: .
V gene: TRBV28
CDR3 protein: CASSVRQGSSPLHF
CDR3 DNA: TGTGCCAGCAGTGTAAGACAAGGAAGTTCACCCCTCCACTTT

J gene: TRBJ1-2
D gene: .
clone size: .
V gene: TRBV5-4
CDR3 protein: CASSLGEEHPYGYTF
CDR3 DNA: TGTGCCAGCAGCTTGGGAGAGGAGCACCCCTATGGCTACACCTTC

J gene: TRBJ2-3
D gene: .
clone size: .
V gene: TRBV6-6
CDR3 protein: CAVASGPTDTQYF
CDR3 DNA: TGTGCCGTCGCCAGCGGCCCCACAGATACGCAGTATTTT

J gene: TRBJ2-7
D gene: TRBD2
clone size: .
V gene: TRBV28
CDR3 protein: CASSPGGGGQQYF
CDR3 DNA: TGTGCCAGCAGTCCAGGTGGGGGGGGTCAGCAGTACTTC

J gene: TRBJ1-5
D gene: .
clone size: .
V gene: TRBV19
CDR3 protein: CASNSGSRGGNQPQHF
CDR3 DNA: TGTGCCAGTAACTCGGGGTCCCGGGGAGGCAATCAGCCCCAGCATTTT

J gene: TRBJ1-2
D gene: TRBD1
clone size: .
V gene: TRBV6-5
CDR3 protein: CASREGGDRRYGYTF
CDR3 DNA: TGTGCCAGCAGGGAGGGGGGGGACAGGAGGTATGGCTACACCTTC

J gene: TRBJ2-1
D gene: TRBD2
clone size: .
V gene: TRBV6-5
CDR3 protein: CASKRLAGVVNEQFF
CDR3 DNA: TGTGCCAGCAAAAGGCTAGCGGGAGTGGTGAATGAGCAGTTCTTC

J gene: TRBJ1-2
D gene: .
clone size: .
V gene: TRBV7-9
CDR3 protein: CASSLTAYGYTF
CDR3 DNA: TGTGCCAGCAGCTTAACAGCTTATGGCTACACCTTC

J gene: TRBJ2-2
D gene: TRBD2
clone size: .
V gene: TRBV7-3
CDR3 protein: CASSRGLAGNTGELFF
CDR3 DNA: TGTGCCAGCAGCCGGGGACTAGCGGGCAACACCGGGGAGCTGTTTTTT

J gene: TRBJ1-3
D gene: .
clone size: few
V gene: TRBV28
CDR3 protein: CAIATGSSGNTIYF
CDR3 DNA: TGTGCCATCGCCACAGGGAGCTCTGGAAACACCATATATTTT

J gene: TRBJ1-3
D gene: TRBD1
clone size: once
V gene: TRBV3-1/TRBV3-2
CDR3 protein: CASSQRDSSGNTIYF
CDR3 DNA: TGTGCCAGCAGCCAGAGGGACAGCTCTGGAAACACCATATATTTT

J gene: TRBJ1-2
D gene: .
clone size: .
V gene: TRBV28
CDR3 protein: CASMGGSSYGYTF
CDR3 DNA: TGTGCCAGCATGGGGGGGTCTAGCTATGGCTACACCTTC

J gene: TRBJ1-2
D gene: .
clone size: .
V gene: TRBV19
CDR3 protein: CASSIVGGPYGYTF
CDR3 DNA: TGTGCCAGTAGTATAGTTGGCGGGCCATATGGCTACACCTTC

J gene: TRBJ2-1
D gene: .
clone size: .
V gene: TRBV11-2
CDR3 protein: CASTPGLYFGGLSYNEQFF
CDR3 DNA: TGTGCCAGCACCCCCGGCTTATATTTCGGCGGGTTGTCCTACAATGAGCAGTTCTTC

J gene: TRBJ1-2
D gene: TRBD1
clone size: .
V gene: TRBV6-5
CDR3 protein: CASGTGVGYGYTF
CDR3 DNA: TGTGCCAGCGGGACAGGGGTTGGATATGGCTACACCTTC

J gene: TRBJ2-4
D gene: .
clone size: .
V gene: TRBV2
CDR3 protein: CASQGGSDIQYF
CDR3 DNA: TGTGCCAGCCAGGGGGGATCAGACATTCAGTACTTC

J gene: TRBJ2-7
D gene: .
clone size: .
V gene: TRBV30
CDR3 protein: CAWSRDSTYEQYF
CDR3 DNA: TGTGCCTGGAGCCGGGACTCAACCTACGAGCAGTACTTC

J gene: TRBJ1-4
D gene: .
clone size: .
V gene: TRBV5-1
CDR3 protein: CASSSTGGPDEKLFF
CDR3 DNA: TGCGCCAGCAGCTCCACCGGGGGGCCGGATGAAAAACTGTTTTTT

J gene: TRBJ1-4
D gene: .
clone size: once
V gene: TRBV6-2/TRBV6-3
CDR3 protein: CASSSVKLTGSHEKLFF
CDR3 DNA: TGTGCCAGCAGTTCCGTCAAGCTTACCGGGTCGCATGAAAAACTGTTTTTT

J gene: TRBJ2-2
D gene: .
clone size: .
V gene: TRBV6-1
CDR3 protein: CASSEIRGNTGELFF
CDR3 DNA: TGTGCCAGCAGTGAAATTAGGGGCAACACCGGGGAGCTGTTTTTT

J gene: TRBJ1-4
D gene: .
clone size: .
V gene: TRBV3-1/TRBV3-2
CDR3 protein: CASSQKRQYNEKLFF
CDR3 DNA: TGTGCCAGCAGCCAAAAACGACAGTACAATGAAAAACTGTTTTTT

J gene: TRBJ2-7
D gene: .
clone size: .
V gene: TRBV7-2
CDR3 protein: CASSSRGLYEQYF
CDR3 DNA: TGTGCCAGCAGCTCCAGGGGACTATACGAGCAGTACTTC

J gene: TRBJ2-7
D gene: TRBD2
clone size: once
V gene: TRBV12-5
CDR3 protein: CASGSRRPTSGIYEQYF
CDR3 DNA: TGTGCTAGTGGTTCCCGCCGCCCGACTAGCGGGATCTACGAGCAGTACTTC

J gene: TRBJ1-2
D gene: TRBD1
clone size: .
V gene: TRBV19
CDR3 protein: CASGQGTMDGYTF
CDR3 DNA: TGTGCCAGCGGACAGGGGACGATGGATGGCTACACCTTC

J gene: TRBJ1-2
D gene: TRBD1
clone size: .
V gene: TRBV7-8
CDR3 protein: CASSPSRTGEGYTF
CDR3 DNA: TGTGCCAGCAGCCCTAGCCGGACAGGGGAAGGCTACACCTTC

J gene: TRBJ2-2
D gene: .
clone size: few
V gene: TRBV29-1
CDR3 protein: CSVMGGNGYTGELFF
CDR3 DNA: TGCAGCGTGATGGGGGGAAACGGGTACACCGGGGAGCTGTTTTTT

J gene: TRBJ2-7
D gene: TRBD1
clone size: .
V gene: TRBV7-9
CDR3 protein: CASSWDRVKVPRDEQYF
CDR3 DNA: TGTGCCAGCAGCTGGGACAGGGTTAAAGTTCCTCGGGACGAGCAGTACTTC